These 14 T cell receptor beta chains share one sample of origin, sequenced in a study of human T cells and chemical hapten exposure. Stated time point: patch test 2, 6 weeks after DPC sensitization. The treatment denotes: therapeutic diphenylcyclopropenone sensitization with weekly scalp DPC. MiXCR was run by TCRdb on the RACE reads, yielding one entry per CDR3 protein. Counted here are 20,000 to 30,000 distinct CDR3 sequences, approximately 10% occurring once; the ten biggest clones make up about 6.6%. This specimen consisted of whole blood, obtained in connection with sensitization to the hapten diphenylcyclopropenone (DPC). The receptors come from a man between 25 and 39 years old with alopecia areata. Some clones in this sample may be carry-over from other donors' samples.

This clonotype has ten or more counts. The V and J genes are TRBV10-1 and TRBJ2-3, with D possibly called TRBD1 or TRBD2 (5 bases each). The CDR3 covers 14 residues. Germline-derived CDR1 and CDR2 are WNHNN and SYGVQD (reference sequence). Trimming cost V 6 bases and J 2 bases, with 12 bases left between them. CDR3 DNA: TGCGCCAGCAGCTACCGGGACGTCACAGATACGCAGTATTTT. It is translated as CASSYRDVTDTQYF.

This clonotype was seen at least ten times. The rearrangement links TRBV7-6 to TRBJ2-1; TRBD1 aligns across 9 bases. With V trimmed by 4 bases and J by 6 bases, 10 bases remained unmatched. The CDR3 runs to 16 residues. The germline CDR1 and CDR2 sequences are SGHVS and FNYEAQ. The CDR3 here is CASSSQSGTGSNEQFF. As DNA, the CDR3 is TGTGCCAGCAGCTCTCAATCCGGGACAGGGTCCAATGAGCAGTTCTTC.

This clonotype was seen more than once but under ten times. CDR3 sequence (DNA): TGTGCCAGCAGTTACAGCGGGCCCGCCTACAATGAGCAGTTCTTC. As protein: CASSYSGPAYNEQFF. V usage is TRBV6-2 or TRBV6-3 and J usage is TRBJ2-1; D is perhaps TRBD2 (6 bases). Trimming cost V 2 bases and J 2 bases, with 10 bases left between them. The CDR3 contains 15 residues. Germline V CDR1 and CDR2: MNHEY, SVGEGT.

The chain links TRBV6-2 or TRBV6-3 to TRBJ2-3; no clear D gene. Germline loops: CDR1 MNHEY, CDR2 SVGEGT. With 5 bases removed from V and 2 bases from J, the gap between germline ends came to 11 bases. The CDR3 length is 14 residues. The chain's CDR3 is CASSDGPSTDTQYF. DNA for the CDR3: TGTGCCAGCAGTGACGGGCCATCCACAGATACGCAGTATTTT.

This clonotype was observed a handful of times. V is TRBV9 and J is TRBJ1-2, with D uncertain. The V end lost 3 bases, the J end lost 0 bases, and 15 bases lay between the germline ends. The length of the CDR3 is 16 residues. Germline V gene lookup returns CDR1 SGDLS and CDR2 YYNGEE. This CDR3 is CASSAPDGYSNYGYTF. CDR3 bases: TGTGCCAGCAGCGCCCCTGACGGTTATTCTAACTATGGCTACACCTTC.

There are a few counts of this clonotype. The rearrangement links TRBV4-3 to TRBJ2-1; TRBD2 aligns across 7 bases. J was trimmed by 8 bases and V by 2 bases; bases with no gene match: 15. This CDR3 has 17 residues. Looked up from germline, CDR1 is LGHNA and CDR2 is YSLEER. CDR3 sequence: CASSQLWRRENEDEQFF. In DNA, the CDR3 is TGCGCCAGCAGCCAACTATGGCGGCGGGAGAACGAGGATGAGCAGTTCTTC.

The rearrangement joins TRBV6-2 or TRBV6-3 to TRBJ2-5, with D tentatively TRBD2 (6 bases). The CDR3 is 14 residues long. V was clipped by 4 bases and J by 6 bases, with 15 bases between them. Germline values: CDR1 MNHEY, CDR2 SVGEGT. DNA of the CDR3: TGTGCCAGCAGTTTAGGGCAGGGCGGGAAGACCCAGTACTTC. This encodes CASSLGQGGKTQYF.

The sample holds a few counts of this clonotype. The CDR3: CASSQDRGAATDTQYF. CDR3 nucleotides: TGCGCCAGCAGCCAAGATCGGGGAGCGGCTACAGATACGCAGTATTTT. The V gene is TRBV4-3, the J gene TRBJ2-3, with TRBD2 as a possible D gene (5 bases). CDR1 LGHNA and CDR2 YSLEER come from the germline V gene. The CDR3 is 16 residues long. The V end lost 0 bases, the J end lost 3 bases, and 13 bases lay between the germline ends.

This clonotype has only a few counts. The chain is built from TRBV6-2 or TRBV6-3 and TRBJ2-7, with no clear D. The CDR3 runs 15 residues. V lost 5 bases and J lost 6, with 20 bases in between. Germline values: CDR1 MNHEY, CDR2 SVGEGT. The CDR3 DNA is TGTGCCAGCAGTAAACCATCCGTGACACAAGTCGAGCAGTACTTC. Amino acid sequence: CASSKPSVTQVEQYF.

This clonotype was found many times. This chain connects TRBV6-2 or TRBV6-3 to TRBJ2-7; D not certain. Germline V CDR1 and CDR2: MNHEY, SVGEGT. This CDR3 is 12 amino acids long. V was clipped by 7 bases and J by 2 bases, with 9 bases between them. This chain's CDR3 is CASNGFPYEQYF. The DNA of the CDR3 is TGTGCCAGCAACGGGTTTCCCTACGAGCAGTACTTC.

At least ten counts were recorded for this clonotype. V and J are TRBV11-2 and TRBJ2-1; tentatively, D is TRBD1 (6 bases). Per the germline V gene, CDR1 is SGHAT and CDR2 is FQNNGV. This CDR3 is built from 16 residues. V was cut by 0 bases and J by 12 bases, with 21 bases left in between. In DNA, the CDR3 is TGTGCCAGCAGCTTAGATCCCCTACCCCAGGGGTCGGGGCAGTTCTTC. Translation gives CASSLDPLPQGSGQFF.

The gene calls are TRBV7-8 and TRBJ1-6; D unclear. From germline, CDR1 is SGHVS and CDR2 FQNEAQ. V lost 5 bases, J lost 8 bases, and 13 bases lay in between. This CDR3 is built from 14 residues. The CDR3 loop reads CASSHREGDSPLHF. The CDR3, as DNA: TGTGCCAGCAGCCACCGGGAAGGTGATTCACCCCTCCACTTT.

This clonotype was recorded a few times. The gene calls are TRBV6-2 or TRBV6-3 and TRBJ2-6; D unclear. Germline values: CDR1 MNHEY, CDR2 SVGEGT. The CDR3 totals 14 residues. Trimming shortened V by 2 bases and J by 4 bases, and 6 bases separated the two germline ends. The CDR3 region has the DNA TGTGCCAGCAGTTACCAGGACGGGGCCAACGTCCTGACTTTC. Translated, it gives CASSYQDGANVLTF.

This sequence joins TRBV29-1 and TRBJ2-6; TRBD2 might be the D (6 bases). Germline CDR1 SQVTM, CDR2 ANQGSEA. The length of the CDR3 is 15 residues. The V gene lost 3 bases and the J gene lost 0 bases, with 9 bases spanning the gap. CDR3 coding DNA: TGCAGCGTTGAGGGGACTGGCTCTGGGGCCAACGTCCTGACTTTC. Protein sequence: CSVEGTGSGANVLTF.